This is a list of T cell receptor beta chains from one sample in a study of blood T cell repertoires in COVID-19. Sequenced by immunoSEQ multiplex PCR; TCRdb stores in-frame clones only, minus some. The sample has about 220,000 clones; more than 65% are singletons. The specimen was peripheral blood. The receptor set was obtained from a man in his forties who had recovered from COVID-19. CDR3s include the opening cysteine and the closing phenylalanine or tryptophan. D genes are given only for firm matches. Not every row has a clone size; where given, it reads once, few, many or a size class.

clone_size	d_call	v_call	cdr3_length	j_call	cdr3_nt	cdr3_aa
-	TRBD2	TRBV2	14	TRBJ2-7	TGTGCCAGCAGGGGACTAGCGCGTGGTTACGAGCAGTACTTC	CASRGLARGYEQYF
-	TRBD2	TRBV24-1	19	TRBJ2-3	TGTGCCACCAGTGATTTGAGAGGGGTAGCGGGGGGATTCACAGATACGCAGTATTTT	CATSDLRGVAGGFTDTQYF
-	-	TRBV28	15	TRBJ2-7	TGTGCCAGCAAACTTGTTGGTACAGCCTACTACGAGCAGTACTTC	CASKLVGTAYYEQYF
-	-	TRBV11-2	12	TRBJ1-2	TGTGCCAGCAGCTTAGGGTTGGAGGGCTACACCTTC	CASSLGLEGYTF
-	-	TRBV29-1	14	TRBJ1-2	TGCAGCGCCCAAGCCGGGTCCACCAACTATGGCTACACCTTC	CSAQAGSTNYGYTF
-	-	TRBV10-3	12	TRBJ1-1	TGTGCCATCTCCGGAGGCGGTAATGAAGCTTTCTTT	CAISGGGNEAFF
-	TRBD1	TRBV14	18	TRBJ2-2	TGTGCCAGCAGCCAAGATCCGACAGGGGGGGAGAACACCGGGGAGCTGTTTTTT	CASSQDPTGGENTGELFF
few	TRBD2	TRBV5-3	17	TRBJ2-2	TGTGCCAGAAGCCCCATCCTAGCGGATTTAAACACCGGGGAGCTGTTTTTT	CARSPILADLNTGELFF
-	TRBD1	TRBV5-1	17	TRBJ2-1	TGCGCCAGCAGCTTGTGGCCGGGACAGGGAACCTACAATGAGCAGTTCTTC	CASSLWPGQGTYNEQFF
many	TRBD1	TRBV19	14	TRBJ1-4	TGTGCTAGCGACAGGGGTACGACTAATGAAAAACTGTTTTTT	CASDRGTTNEKLFF
-	TRBD1	TRBV7-9	16	TRBJ2-7	TGTGCCAGCAGCCCGGTCCGGGCAGGGGGCACCTACGAGCAGTACTTC	CASSPVRAGGTYEQYF
-	-	TRBV14	16	TRBJ2-2	TGTGCCAGCAGCGCAACGACCTCCAGGGGAGCCGGGGAGCTGTTTTTT	CASSATTSRGAGELFF
-	TRBD1	TRBV29-1	16	TRBJ1-2	TGCAGCGTCAGTCCCGGGACAGGAGGAGCTAACTATGGCTACACCTTC	CSVSPGTGGANYGYTF
-	TRBD1	TRBV7-9	13	TRBJ1-1	TGTGCCAGCAGCGACAGGGGGCGCACTGAAGCTTTCTTT	CASSDRGRTEAFF
-	TRBD1	TRBV5-1	14	TRBJ1-5	TGCGCCAGCAGCTTGGAAGGGGGCCGACAGCCCCAGCATTTT	CASSLEGGRQPQHF
-	-	TRBV3-1/TRBV3-2	12	TRBJ2-7	TGTGCCAGCAGCCAAGATCTCGACGAGCAGTACTTC	CASSQDLDEQYF
-	-	TRBV7-9	13	TRBJ2-5	TGTGCCAGCAGCCTAAACAGTGGAGAGACCCAGTACTTC	CASSLNSGETQYF